Listed here are 11 T cell receptor beta chains from one sample, sequenced in a study of CD8 T cells in Susac syndrome. An input of roughly 0.45 to 1 ug of RNA was subjected to reverse transcription using random hexamers. TCRdb recomputed calls from the immunoSEQ multiplex PCR reads with MiXCR, one row per CDR3 protein. Of about 110,000 distinct CDR3 sequences in the sample, roughly 96% were seen once. Input material: CD4+ T cells from PBMCs. The receptors derive from a human donor in good health.

The rearrangement links TRBV2 to TRBJ1-5; D is ambiguous. Trimming left V 6 bases short and J 2 bases short, with 11 bases between. Germline assignment: CDR1 SNHLY and CDR2 FYNNEI. This CDR3 has 14 residues. The CDR3 loop is CASSIGWGNQPQHF. The CDR3 DNA is TGTGCCAGCAGCATCGGCTGGGGCAATCAGCCCCAGCATTTT. The full variable domain, completed using reference TRBV2 and TRBJ1-5, is EPEVTQTPSHQVTQMGQEVILRCVPISNHLYFYWYRQILGQKVEFLVSFYNNEISEKSEIFDDQFSVERPDGSNFTLKIRSTKLEDSAMYFCASSIGWGNQPQHFGDGTRLSIL.

This sequence joins TRBV20-1 and TRBJ1-4; TRBD1 might be the D (5 bases). V was trimmed by 5 bases and J by 6 bases, leaving 16 bases between them. CDR1 is DFQATT, CDR2 SNEGSKA, per germline (reference sequence). The length of the CDR3 is 14 residues. The CDR3 here is CSAGKAGLDEKLFF. The CDR3 DNA follows: TGCAGTGCTGGGAAGGCAGGGCTCGATGAAAAACTGTTTTTT.

V usage is TRBV7-2 and J usage is TRBJ2-7; the match to TRBD2 covers 9 bases. The CDR3 totals 15 residues. The germline V gene encodes CDR1 SGHTA and CDR2 FQGNSA. The J segment lost 6 bases and the V segment lost 1 base, leaving 7 bases of the junction unmatched. The CDR3 sequence is CASSLVAGVATEQYF. CDR3 coding DNA: TGTGCCAGCAGCTTAGTAGCGGGAGTCGCTACCGAGCAGTACTTC.

V and J are TRBV19 and TRBJ1-2; D gene ambiguous. The CDR3 runs 14 residues. Germline V gene data show CDR1 as LNHDA and CDR2 as SQIVND (reference sequence). The V gene lost 1 base and the J gene lost 2 bases, with 8 bases spanning the gap. The DNA for the CDR3 is TGTGCCAGTAGTATAGGGGCGGTAAACTATGGCTACACCTTC. Translation: CASSIGAVNYGYTF.

The CDR3 spells CATSRSRTVNTEAFF. CDR3 sequence (DNA): TGTGCCACCAGCAGGTCCCGGACCGTGAACACTGAAGCTTTCTTT. The V gene is TRBV15, the J gene TRBJ1-1, with unresolved D. V was trimmed by 3 bases and J by 0 bases, leaving 11 bases between them. This CDR3 contains 15 residues. Looked up from germline, CDR1 is LNHNV and CDR2 is YYDKDF (reference sequence).

The rearrangement uses TRBV29-1 and TRBJ1-5; no definite D call. This CDR3 comprises 12 residues. V lost 6 bases to trimming and J lost 0 bases, with 6 bases between them. The germline CDR1 and CDR2 sequences are SQVTM and ANQGSEA. CDR3 loop: CSVAYSNQPQHF. As DNA, the CDR3 is TGCAGCGTGGCCTATAGCAATCAGCCCCAGCATTTT.

V is TRBV5-6 and J is TRBJ2-7; the D is unclear. Germline values: CDR1 SGHDT, CDR2 YYEEEE. This CDR3 contains 14 residues. V was shortened by 3 bases and J by 2 bases, with 12 bases between the two germline ends. The CDR3 protein is CASSSFIGTYEQYF. CDR3 bases: TGTGCCAGCAGCTCCTTTATTGGCACCTACGAGCAGTACTTC.

This rearrangement joins TRBV2 to TRBJ2-2; tentatively, D is TRBD1 (6 bases). The CDR3 contains 15 residues. Germline CDR1 and CDR2: SNHLY and FYNNEI. The germline V and J ends were trimmed by 5 bases and 0 bases, with 10 bases remaining between them. The DNA for the CDR3 is TGTGCCAGCAGTCCGGGACAATCGAACACCGGGGAGCTGTTTTTT. Amino acid sequence: CASSPGQSNTGELFF.

The chain recombines TRBV4-1 with TRBJ2-1; 7 nucleotides line up with TRBD1. CDR3 length: 15 amino acids. The junction had 6 bases not matched to a gene; V was cut back by 2 bases and J by 5 bases. The germline V gene has CDR1 MGHRA and CDR2 YSYEKL. DNA of the CDR3: TGCGCCAGCAGCCAACCGACAGGGCTCAACAATGAGCAGTTCTTC. It encodes CASSQPTGLNNEQFF.

The J gene is TRBJ2-5, the V gene TRBV29-1; D remains ambiguous. The CDR3 totals 12 residues. The V end lost 3 bases, the J end lost 0 bases, and 5 bases lay between the germline ends. CDR1 and CDR2 (germline): SQVTM, ANQGSEA. Written as DNA, the CDR3 is TGCAGCGTTGACCAGTACCAAGAGACCCAGTACTTC. Translated: CSVDQYQETQYF. Drawing the rest from reference TRBV29-1 and TRBJ2-5, the complete variable domain is SAVISQKPSRDICQRGTSLTIQCQVDSQVTMMFWYRQQPGQSLTLIATANQGSEATYESGFVIDKFPISRPNLTFSTLTVSNMSPEDSSIYLCSVDQYQETQYFGPGTRLLVL.

The V call is TRBV4-3, the J call TRBJ2-5; a weak D match, TRBD1 (5 bases). CDR1 is LGHNA and CDR2 is YSLEER in the germline V gene. The CDR3 sequence is 16 residues long. V was shortened by 0 bases and J by 8 bases, with 19 bases between the two germline ends. The CDR3 reads CASSQEVRVGDLTQYF. The CDR3 nucleotides are TGCGCCAGCAGCCAAGAAGTTAGGGTAGGGGATCTAACCCAGTACTTC.